The 24 T cell receptor beta chains below come from one sample, sequenced in a study of blood T cell repertoires in COVID-19. Data came from immunoSEQ multiplex PCR; TCRdb stores just in-frame clones and leaves some out. This table has roughly 290,000 clones, 90% appearing once. Sample: PBMCs or T cells enriched from blood (not recorded which). These receptors were obtained from a young woman with acute COVID-19.

The rearrangement joins TRBV11-2 to TRBJ2-7; 13 positions match TRBD2. The CDR3 extends over 16 amino acids. Looked up from germline, CDR1 is SGHAT and CDR2 is FQNNGV. J lost 4 bases, V lost 4 bases, and 7 bases had no gene match. CDR3: CASSSTSGRAVYEQYF. In DNA, the CDR3 is TGTGCCAGCAGCTCAACTAGCGGGAGGGCCGTGTACGAGCAGTACTTC.

This clone was found once. The chain is built from TRBV15 and TRBJ1-3; tentatively, D is TRBD1 (5 bases). V dropped 4 bases and J dropped 4 bases, with 11 bases sitting between them. Germline V gene lookup returns CDR1 LNHNV and CDR2 YYDKDF (reference sequence). The CDR3 totals 14 residues. The CDR3 bases are TGTGCCACCAGCAAAGGGGATGCCGGAAACACCATATATTTT. This sequence encodes CATSKGDAGNTIYF.

The chain links TRBV28 to TRBJ2-1; 7 positions match TRBD2. The V gene's germline CDR1 is MDHEN and CDR2 SYDVKM. V shed 7 bases, J shed 8 bases, and the junction held 14 bases outside the gene matches. The CDR3 length is 15 residues. In DNA form, the CDR3 reads TGTGCCAGCACCGCGTTGGGGAGGGAAGGAGATGAGCAGTTCTTC. Its protein is CASTALGREGDEQFF.

As DNA, the CDR3 is TGTGCCAGGGCTAAAATGGACACTAACTATGGCTACACCTTC. It encodes CARAKMDTNYGYTF. The rearrangement joins TRBV28 to TRBJ1-2; possibly TRBD1 for D (5 bases). Per germline, CDR1 MDHEN and CDR2 SYDVKM. Trimming pared 9 bases from V and 0 bases from J, leaving 14 bases between. This CDR3 is built from 14 residues.

J is TRBJ1-4 and V is TRBV5-1; 8 nucleotides line up with TRBD1. V dropped 4 bases and J dropped 0; count of bases not matched to a gene: 8. Germline V gene lookup returns CDR1 SGHRS and CDR2 YFSETQ. There are 17 residues in the CDR3. CDR3 DNA sequence: TGCGCCAGCAGCCTCACGACAGGGGTGACAACTAATGAAAAACTGTTTTTT. It translates to CASSLTTGVTTNEKLFF.

V and J are TRBV5-8 and TRBJ2-3; D is unclear. This CDR3 has 15 amino acids. CDR1 and CDR2 from the germline V gene are SGHTS and YDEGEE. V was trimmed by 6 bases and J by 1 base, leaving 15 bases between them. CDR3 sequence reads: CASIRAYRGTDTQYF. CDR3 nucleotide sequence: TGTGCCAGCATCCGAGCATACCGGGGCACAGATACGCAGTATTTT.

The chain employs TRBV28 and TRBJ2-1; 7 bases are shared with TRBD1. The germline V gene encodes CDR1 MDHEN and CDR2 SYDVKM. V lost 5 bases and J lost 8; bases outside the gene matches: 12. The CDR3 sequence is 15 residues long. The CDR3 sequence is CASSAVGQFIDEQFF. In DNA, the CDR3 is TGTGCCAGCAGTGCTGTGGGACAGTTCATCGATGAGCAGTTCTTC.

This rearrangement joins TRBV19 to TRBJ2-7, with TRBD2 matching over 13 bases. The germline V gene encodes CDR1 LNHDA and CDR2 SQIVND (reference sequence). With V trimmed by 6 bases and J by 4 bases, 6 bases remained unmatched. This CDR3 has 15 residues. CDR3 sequence (DNA): TGTGCCAGTAGAGTGTGGACTAGCGGGAGATACGAGCAGTACTTC. Encoded protein: CASRVWTSGRYEQYF.

V and J are TRBV7-9 and TRBJ2-1; 7 positions match TRBD2. The ends lost 5 bases at V and 8 bases at J; junction bases unmatched: 12. There are 15 residues in the CDR3. Looked up from germline, CDR1 is SEHNR and CDR2 is FQNEAQ (reference sequence). As DNA, the CDR3 is TGTGCCAGCAGCGACAGCGGGACTCCTTTTCATGAGCAGTTCTTC. This codes for CASSDSGTPFHEQFF.

The V call is TRBV18, the J call TRBJ1-2; TRBD1 matches at 11 bases. The CDR3 is made up of 15 amino acids. The junction had 3 bases not matched to a gene; V was cut back by 2 bases and J by 4 bases. Germline lookup yields CDR1 KGHSH and CDR2 LQKENI. Here the CDR3 DNA reads TGTGCCAGCTCACCAGGGACAGGGGGGACCTATGGCTACACCTTC. Translated, it gives CASSPGTGGTYGYTF.

A note on this clone: A read error may account for a junction end that differs from germline. V is TRBV5-1 and J is TRBJ2-7, with 7 bases matching TRBD1. The CDR3 extends over 15 amino acids. From germline, CDR1 is SGHRS and CDR2 YFSETQ. The CDR3 protein is CASSQAQGRSHEQYF. Here the CDR3 DNA reads TGCGCCAGCAGCCAAGCACAGGGGCGCTCCCACGAGCAGTACTTC.

V and J are TRBV12-3 or TRBV12-4 and TRBJ2-3, with D unresolved. This CDR3 spans 13 amino acids. Trimming left V 6 bases short and J 0 bases short, with 7 bases between. The CDR3 nucleotides are TGTGCCAGCAGACAACCAAGCACAGATACGCAGTATTTT. It yields the protein CASRQPSTDTQYF.

Points on this clone: At the DNA level, this CDR3 is encoded by other sequences in the same sample as well. The chain recombines TRBV7-2 with TRBJ2-1; D may be TRBD2 (5 bases). V lost 0 bases and J lost 1, with 7 bases in between. Germline loops: CDR1 SGHTA, CDR2 FQGNSA. There are 15 residues in the CDR3. CDR3 sequence (DNA): TGTGCCAGCAGCTTAGCGGGGAGTTCCTACAATGAGCAGTTCTTC. The encoded protein is CASSLAGSSYNEQFF.

The V gene is TRBV5-1, the J gene TRBJ2-1; 8 bases line up with TRBD2. Germline V gene data show CDR1 as SGHRS and CDR2 as YFSETQ. The ends lost 4 bases at V and 3 bases at J; junction bases unmatched: 18. The CDR3 contains 19 residues. The CDR3 loop is CASSLGQAGVTISYNEQFF. The CDR3 bases are TGCGCCAGCAGCCTGGGCCAAGCGGGAGTGACTATTAGCTACAATGAGCAGTTCTTC.

V and J are TRBV30 and TRBJ2-1; 8 bases are shared with TRBD2. Germline CDR1 is GTSNPN and CDR2 is SVGIG (reference sequence). Trimming at V came to 4 bases and at J to 8 bases, leaving 7 bases not matched to a gene. The CDR3 is 13 amino acids. CDR3 amino acids: CAWTRLARDEQFF. DNA of the CDR3: TGTGCCTGGACCCGACTAGCGAGGGATGAGCAGTTCTTC.

V and J are TRBV27 and TRBJ2-3; no definite D call. Trimming pared 2 bases from V and 0 bases from J, leaving 21 bases between. Germline CDR1 reads MNHEY; CDR2 reads SMNVEV (reference sequence). The CDR3 has 19 residues. The CDR3 spells CASSLDLANLHRSTDTQYF. CDR3 DNA: TGTGCCAGCAGTTTAGATTTGGCCAATCTCCATCGTAGCACAGATACGCAGTATTTT.

V is TRBV5-5 and J is TRBJ1-1, with D possibly TRBD1 on 5 matching bases. Germline V gene lookup returns CDR1 SGHKS and CDR2 YYEKEE (reference sequence). Trimming took 0 bases from V and 4 from J, leaving 13 bases between them. The CDR3 totals 15 residues. The CDR3 sequence: CASSLAQQGTTEAFF. Here the CDR3 DNA reads TGTGCCAGCAGCTTGGCCCAGCAGGGTACCACTGAAGCTTTCTTT.

This clone was seen just once. V usage is TRBV18 and J usage is TRBJ2-2, with D possibly matching TRBD1 (6 bases). Between the trimmed V and J ends, which lost 1 base and 5 bases, there was a span of 17 bases. Germline CDR1 KGHSH, CDR2 LQKENI. This CDR3 spans 17 amino acids. The CDR3 nucleotides are TGTGCCAGCTCACCACGTCTAGCAGGGGTCGAAACCGGGGAGCTGTTTTTT. It yields the protein CASSPRLAGVETGELFF.

The chain carries TRBV29-1 and TRBJ2-2, with 9 positions matching TRBD1. Germline V gene data show CDR1 as SQVTM and CDR2 as ANQGSEA. The length of the CDR3 is 15 residues. Trimming removed 6 bases from V and 2 bases from J; junction bases left unmatched: 7. The DNA for the CDR3 is TGCAGCGTCGAGGGACAGGGACCTAACACCGGGGAGCTGTTTTTT. It is translated as CSVEGQGPNTGELFF.

The chain links TRBV4-1 to TRBJ2-1; TRBD2 is a possible D gene (6 bases). CDR1 and CDR2 from the germline V gene are MGHRA and YSYEKL. CDR3 length: 16 residues. Trimming shortened V by 3 bases and J by 2 bases, and 14 bases separated the two germline ends. CDR3 in DNA: TGCGCCAGCAGCCAGGGAACGGGGGTCCCCTACAATGAGCAGTTCTTC. Translated, it gives CASSQGTGVPYNEQFF.

V gene TRBV6-2 or TRBV6-3 combines with J gene TRBJ2-1, with 11 bases aligning to TRBD2. The CDR3 has 16 residues. CDR1 is MNHEY and CDR2 is SVGEGT in the germline V gene. J was trimmed by 6 bases and V by 6 bases; bases with no gene match: 10. The CDR3 DNA follows: TGTGCCAGCAGCGAAACTAGCGGGAGTTTTGGCAATGAGCAGTTCTTC. Encoded protein: CASSETSGSFGNEQFF.

The chain uses TRBV21-1 and TRBJ2-3; the listed D gene, TRBD2, was not tested against the DNA. TRBV21-1 is labeled a pseudogene. The CDR3 is made up of 17 amino acids. CDR3 nucleotides: TGTGCCAGCAGCAAATGGCGCGGGAGCGGGAGGACAGATACGCAGTATTTT. This translates into CASSKWRGSGRTDTQYF.

The rearrangement uses TRBV9 and TRBJ2-5; TRBD2 agrees at 10 bases. This CDR3 has 14 residues. The ends lost 4 bases at V and 2 bases at J; junction bases unmatched: 2. The germline V gene encodes CDR1 SGDLS and CDR2 YYNGEE. The CDR3 DNA sequence: TGTGCCAGCAGCACGACTAGCGGGCAAGAGACCCAGTACTTC. It codes for CASSTTSGQETQYF.

The chain joins TRBV11-2 to TRBJ2-5; D not resolved. The length of the CDR3 is 13 residues. Looked up from germline, CDR1 is SGHAT and CDR2 is FQNNGV. Trimming removed 0 bases at V and 1 base at J, with 3 bases between. The CDR3 DNA reads TGTGCCAGCAGCTTAGAACTCCAAGAGACCCAGTACTTC. It codes for CASSLELQETQYF. Looking up the rest from reference TRBV11-2 and TRBJ2-5 gives the full variable domain: EAGVAQSPRYKIIEKRQSVAFWCNPISGHATLYWYQQILGQGPKLLIQFQNNGVVDDSQLPKDRFSAERLKGVDSTLKIQPAKLEDSAVYLCASSLELQETQYFGPGTRLLVL.